This T cell receptor (beta chain) was obtained from a study of blood T cell repertoires in COVID-19. Assay: immunoSEQ multiplex PCR; the TCRdb copy retains only in-frame clones and omits some. Altogether just over 350,000 clones are present, 87% being singletons, with the ten largest covering roughly 3%. This clone has only a few counts. From germline, CDR1 is MNHEY and CDR2 SMNVEV (reference sequence). There are 16 residues in the CDR3. The J segment lost 5 bases and the V segment lost 6 bases, leaving 10 bases of the junction unmatched. The V call is TRBV27, the J call TRBJ1-5; 10 bases map to TRBD1. Sequencing used PBMCs or T cells enriched from blood (not recorded which). This sequence originates from a woman in her thirties who had recovered from COVID-19. The CDR3 DNA is TGTGCCAGCAGATTAGCCGGGACAGGGGACCATCAGCCCCAGCATTTT. Translating it yields CASRLAGTGDHQPQHF.